These 18 T cell receptor beta chains originate from one sample sequenced in a study of blood T cells in healthy people across ages. A second 7 to 11 cycle PCR used barcoded and J-beta primers. TCRdb ran MiXCR on the 5' RACE reads and lists one entry per CDR3 protein. The sample contains some 760,000 distinct CDR3 sequences, more than 20% of which appear only once. This sample was also put to use in a study of T cells of mothers and their children.

Sequencing input: blood. The receptors shown here come from a boy younger than 18 in good health.

The V gene is TRBV5-5, the J gene TRBJ2-6; 7 bases fit TRBD2. Trimming took 1 base from V and 0 from J; bases not matched to a gene: 13. The CDR3 runs to 20 residues. The germline V gene encodes CDR1 SGHKS and CDR2 YYEKEE (reference sequence). This chain's CDR3 is CASSLLAGLAVDSGANVLTF. Written as DNA, the CDR3 is TGTGCCAGCAGCTTGTTGGCAGGTCTAGCGGTCGACTCTGGGGCCAACGTCCTGACTTTC.

This clonotype was seen more than once but under ten times. Relative to the germline gene, one junction end is altered; a read error may explain this. The chain links TRBV9 to TRBJ2-2; 12 bases align to TRBD2. Germline CDR1 SGDLS, CDR2 YYNGEE. The CDR3 spans 20 residues. CDR3 nucleotides: TGTGCCAGCAGCGGGACCCGAAGGGAGCTAGCGGGAGGGCCGACCGGGGAGCTGCTTTTT. Protein: CASSGTRRELAGGPTGELLF. The whole variable domain, remainder taken from reference TRBV9 and TRBJ2-2, is DSGVTQTPKHLITATGQRVTLRCSPRSGDLSVYWYQQSLDQGLQFLIQYYNGEERAKGNILERFSAQQFPDLHSELNLSSLELGDSALYFCASSGTRRELAGGPTGELLFGEGSRLTVL.

This clonotype was seen a few times. The J gene is TRBJ2-1, the V gene TRBV4-3; perhaps TRBD2 as D (5 bases). Between the trimmed V and J ends, which lost 1 base and 4 bases, there was a span of 11 bases. Germline V gene data show CDR1 as LGHNA and CDR2 as YSLEER. The length of the CDR3 is 15 residues. DNA for the CDR3: TGCGCCAGCAGCCAAGCTCGGGGATTTTACAATGAGCAGTTCTTC. Its protein is CASSQARGFYNEQFF.

This chain connects TRBV4-2 to TRBJ2-2, with 10 bases aligning to TRBD2. The CDR3 runs to 16 residues. Germline CDR1 and CDR2: LGHNA and YNFKEQ. After removal of 4 bases from V and 6 bases from J, the junction contained 8 bases not matched to a gene. In DNA, the CDR3 is TGTGCCAGCAGCCTTGGTAGCGGGGGGATCGCCGGGGAGCTGTTTTTT. It is translated as CASSLGSGGIAGELFF.

In this sample, this clonotype turned up a few times. This rearrangement joins TRBV2 to TRBJ2-1; weak D call: TRBD2 (6 bases). CDR1 and CDR2 from the germline V gene are SNHLY and FYNNEI. V gave up 0 bases and J gave up 9 bases, with 21 bases separating them. The CDR3 is 17 residues long. CDR3 nucleotide sequence: TGTGCCAGCAGTGAAGCGTCGGGGAGGAGCTCGTTCGGTGAGCAGTTCTTC. This gives the protein CASSEASGRSSFGEQFF.

The genes are TRBV5-1 and TRBJ2-5; 9 bases are a match to TRBD2. CDR1 SGHRS and CDR2 YFSETQ come from the germline V gene. The ends lost 1 base at V and 4 bases at J; junction bases unmatched: 8. The CDR3 covers 16 residues. This CDR3 reads CASSLLLAGSGETQYF. CDR3 nucleotides: TGCGCCAGCAGCTTGTTGCTAGCGGGAAGCGGAGAGACCCAGTACTTC.

This clonotype appeared a few times. For the CDR3, the DNA is TGCAGTGCTAGGGTGGCCTATATGAACACTGAAGCTTTCTTT. Encoded protein: CSARVAYMNTEAFF. The V gene is TRBV20-1, the J gene TRBJ1-1; the D is unclear. The CDR3 loop spans 14 amino acids. The V end was cut by 3 bases, the J end by 0 bases, with 11 bases between. Germline V gene sequence: CDR1 DFQATT, CDR2 SNEGSKA (reference sequence).

The DNA for the CDR3 is TGTGCCAGCAGCTTGATCGGGACAGGCAAATCCTACGAGCAGTACTTC. Encoded protein: CASSLIGTGKSYEQYF. This chain uses TRBV5-6 with TRBJ2-7; TRBD1 aligns across 8 bases. The CDR3 is made up of 16 amino acids. CDR1 SGHDT and CDR2 YYEEEE come from the germline V gene. Trimming took 1 base from V and 1 from J; bases not matched to a gene: 7.

This clonotype has just a few counts. This chain links TRBV5-5 with TRBJ1-2, with D maybe TRBD1 (6 bases). The ends were cut back, 0 bases at V and 4 bases at J, with 10 bases in the middle. Germline CDR1 and CDR2: SGHKS and YYEKEE (reference sequence). This CDR3 has 14 residues. The DNA for the CDR3 is TGTGCCAGCAGCTTGGAAGGGACAACCTATGGCTACACCTTC. Amino acids: CASSLEGTTYGYTF.

The gene calls are TRBV29-1 and TRBJ2-5; 8 bases fit TRBD1. The CDR3 is 13 amino acids. Germline V gene sequence: CDR1 SQVTM, CDR2 ANQGSEA. The V and J ends lost 6 bases and 2 bases, in that order; junction bases with no gene match: 5. The CDR3 reads CSVNRGEQETQYF. CDR3 bases: TGCAGCGTGAACAGGGGGGAGCAAGAGACCCAGTACTTC.

CDR3 loop: CASSLAGGFEQYF. CDR3 bases: TGTGCCAGCAGCTTGGCCGGAGGTTTCGAGCAGTACTTC. The chain recombines TRBV5-4 with TRBJ2-5; weak D call: TRBD2 (5 bases). Matching the DNA end better, TRBJ2-7 makes the J call doubtful. Looked up from germline, CDR1 is SGHNT and CDR2 is YYREEE (reference sequence). The CDR3 extends over 13 amino acids.

The chain carries TRBV29-1 and TRBJ1-1; D may be TRBD1 (5 bases). Trimming shortened V by 7 bases and J by 0 bases, and 18 bases separated the two germline ends. The CDR3 covers 15 residues. CDR1 and CDR2 (germline): SQVTM, ANQGSEA. Here the CDR3 reads CSAWGISGLNTEAFF. The CDR3 DNA is TGCAGCGCTTGGGGGATTTCGGGACTGAACACTGAAGCTTTCTTT.

The chain recombines TRBV27 with TRBJ2-2; D call uncertain. V lost 10 bases and J 7 bases, leaving 16 bases between the germline ends. The CDR3 is made up of 13 amino acids. Germline CDR1 MNHEY, CDR2 SMNVEV (reference sequence). DNA for the CDR3: TGTGCCACCCAGGAATTGGTAGGCGGGGAGCTGTTTTTT. Amino acids: CATQELVGGELFF.

This clonotype was picked up a small number of times. One junction end does not reproduce the germline sequence, and a read error may be involved. In nucleotides, the CDR3 is TGCAGCGCTAGGACTGTTGGACAGGACTATAGCAATCAGCCCCAGCATTTT. Its protein product is CSARTVGQDYSNQPQHF. The chain couples TRBV20-1 to TRBJ1-5, with 7 bases fitting TRBD1. From germline, CDR1 is DFQATT and CDR2 SNEGSKA (reference sequence). This CDR3 is 17 amino acids long.

Worth noting for this clonotype: Mismatch with germline at one junction end may stem from a read error. The J gene is TRBJ2-4, the V gene TRBV27; D ambiguous. Germline V gene sequence: CDR1 MNHEY, CDR2 SMNVEV (reference sequence). The CDR3 is made up of 15 amino acids. CDR3 protein: CASSLNAFAKNIRYF. Written as DNA, the CDR3 is TGTGCCAGCAGTTTGAATGCGTTTGCCAAAAACATTCGGTACTTC.

This clonotype occurred a few times. CDR3 in amino acids: CSVEGVVGGTDTQYF. The CDR3 nucleotides are TGCAGCGTTGAAGGGGTAGTAGGTGGCACAGATACGCAGTATTTT. The chain combines TRBV29-1 with TRBJ2-3; no reliable D call. V lost 1 base and J 1 base, leaving 12 bases between the germline ends. From germline, CDR1 is SQVTM and CDR2 ANQGSEA. The CDR3 is made up of 15 amino acids.

The chain employs TRBV7-9 and TRBJ2-1, with 9 bases identical to TRBD2. Germline CDR1 and CDR2: SEHNR and FQNEAQ (reference sequence). The CDR3 is 15 amino acids. V lost 5 bases to trimming and J lost 6 bases; unmatched junction nucleotides: 8. This chain's CDR3 is CASSHKRGDPNEQFF. As DNA, the CDR3 is TGTGCCAGCAGCCACAAGCGGGGGGATCCCAATGAGCAGTTCTTC.

This chain links TRBV29-1 with TRBJ2-3, with 7 bases fitting TRBD2. CDR3 size: 13 residues. After removal of 4 bases from V and 6 bases from J, the junction contained 7 bases not matched to a gene. Germline CDR1 and CDR2: SQVTM and ANQGSEA. The CDR3 sequence is CSVGGRVGDTQYF. CDR3 sequence (DNA): TGCAGCGTTGGGGGGAGGGTAGGTGATACGCAGTATTTT.